The source of this TCR beta chain is a study of blood T cell repertoires in COVID-19. Turning to the study itself: Spain, Italy and the United States supplied samples that represented acute and convalescent COVID-19. Sample material is recorded as cDNA or gDNA derived from T cells, B-cell-depleted T cells, or PBMCs.

Authors' processing steps: Amplification from reference gene primers served as the basis for estimated nucleated cell counts. The method was immunoSEQ multiplex PCR; TCRdb's version includes in-frame clones alone and lacks a portion of them. V, J and clone size derive from that table, while D and trimming were established from the DNA sequence. The sample holds about 200,000 clones, over 75% seen once. A Seattle source enrolled patients during active infection and followed them longitudinally. The V gene's germline CDR1 is SGHTS and CDR2 YDEGEE. Trimming removed 0 bases from V and 0 bases from J; junction bases left unmatched: 3. This CDR3 has 17 amino acids.

The TCR was taken from a man aged 50-59 years with COVID-19, enrolled during active disease. This rearrangement joins TRBV5-8 to TRBJ2-3, with 11 bases matching TRBD2. The source material was peripheral blood. CDR3 bases: TGTGCCAGCAGCTTGGCCGGGACTAGCGGAAGCACAGATACGCAGTATTTT. Its protein product is CASSLAGTSGSTDTQYF.